Given below is one T cell receptor beta chain in context. The entry originates in a study of blood T cell repertoires in COVID-19. Whole-study context: Acute-phase and convalescent COVID-19 samples originated in the United States, Italy and Spain. T cells, B-cell-depleted T cells, or PBMCs supplied cDNA or gDNA.

TCRdb keeps only in-frame clones here, not all; method: immunoSEQ multiplex PCR. The repertoire consists of about 180,000 clones, with more than 70% occurring once and the leading ten covering 4% to 5%. Source material: peripheral blood. This TCR came from a woman in her 30s with acute or convalescent COVID-19.

CDR3 bases: TGTGCCAGCAGCCAAGTTACGGGAGAGACCCAGTACTTC. Translating gives CASSQVTGETQYF. J is TRBJ2-5 and V is TRBV3-1 (or the pseudogene TRBV3-2); D uncertain. Germline values: CDR1 LGHDT, CDR2 YNNKEL (reference sequence). The CDR3 contains 13 residues. Trimming cost V 1 base and J 4 bases, with 7 bases left between them.